These 9 T cell receptor beta chains were all obtained from the same sample, sequenced in a study of T cells after yellow fever vaccination. Each CDR3 protein is one row after TCRdb ran MiXCR on the 5' RACE reads. Here the sample spans 300,000 to 350,000 distinct CDR3 sequences, over 3.5% being singletons. Specimen: PBMCs, collected 15 days after the yellow fever booster vaccination. These receptors were collected from a young man who received the YFV17D yellow fever vaccine.

The chain combines TRBV4-2 with TRBJ2-5; 8 bases are a match to TRBD2. This CDR3 has 16 residues. V was pared by 0 bases and J by 1 base, with 4 bases of the junction left unmatched. CDR1 is LGHNA, CDR2 YNFKEQ, per germline. CDR3 DNA sequence: TGTGCCAGCAGCCAAGAAAGAACTAGCGGCCAAGAGACCCAGTACTTC. Protein: CASSQERTSGQETQYF.

This clonotype showed up just a few times. This chain uses TRBV18 with TRBJ2-3; no clear D gene. This CDR3 spans 14 amino acids. In germline, CDR1 is KGHSH, CDR2 LQKENI. V was shortened by 0 bases and J by 0 bases, with 4 bases between the two germline ends. CDR3 sequence (DNA): TGTGCCAGCTCACCACCGCATAGCACAGATACGCAGTATTTT. Protein sequence: CASSPPHSTDTQYF. The variable domain in full, completed from reference TRBV18 and TRBJ2-3, reads NAGVMQNPRHLVRRRGQEARLRCSPMKGHSHVYWYRQLPEEGLKFMVYLQKENIIDESGMPKERFSAEFPKEGPSILRIQQVVRGDSAAYFCASSPPHSTDTQYFGPGTRLTVL.

The J gene is TRBJ2-7, the V gene TRBV7-9; D is possibly TRBD2 (5 bases). CDR1 and CDR2 from the germline V gene are SEHNR and FQNEAQ (reference sequence). Trimming left V 8 bases short and J 6 bases short, with 17 bases between. The CDR3 contains 13 residues. The CDR3 bases are TGTGCCAGCGACGGGGTTGGTGACGGCGAGCAGTACTTC. It translates to CASDGVGDGEQYF.

The sample holds a few counts of this clonotype. The chain couples TRBV6-1 to TRBJ1-2; D may be TRBD1 (6 bases). Germline V gene lookup returns CDR1 MNHNS and CDR2 SASEGT. The CDR3 has 13 amino acids. V lost 10 bases and J 4 bases, leaving 16 bases between the germline ends. As DNA, the CDR3 is TGTGCCACCGAACCGGGACATAGCTATGGCTACACCTTC. Translated, it gives CATEPGHSYGYTF.

This clonotype was counted many times. This chain links TRBV29-1 with TRBJ2-5; weak D call: TRBD2 (6 bases). The V gene lost 1 base and the J gene lost 5 bases, with 8 bases spanning the gap. Looked up from germline, CDR1 is SQVTM and CDR2 is ANQGSEA. The CDR3 is made up of 12 amino acids. The CDR3 reads CSVEGGVETQYF. CDR3 DNA: TGCAGCGTTGAAGGGGGGGTGGAGACCCAGTACTTC. Together with reference TRBV29-1 and TRBJ2-5, the CDR3 gives the full variable domain: SAVISQKPSRDICQRGTSLTIQCQVDSQVTMMFWYRQQPGQSLTLIATANQGSEATYESGFVIDKFPISRPNLTFSTLTVSNMSPEDSSIYLCSVEGGVETQYFGPGTRLLVL.

Comment on this clonotype: The germline gene is not matched at one end of the junction; a read error may be the cause. The chain couples TRBV6-5 to TRBJ1-1, with TRBD1 as a possible D gene (6 bases). CDR3 length equals 13 residues. The germline V gene has CDR1 MNHEY and CDR2 SVGAGI. The CDR3 bases are TGTGCCAGCAGTTACTCGGCAGGGGTCCCTAGGGCTTTT. The encoded protein is CASSYSAGVPRAF.

The table lists this clonotype with many counts. The chain employs TRBV6-2 or TRBV6-3 and TRBJ2-6, with D unclear. V lost 3 bases to trimming and J lost 0 bases, with 6 bases between them. CDR3 size: 15 residues. CDR1 is MNHEY, CDR2 SVGEGT, per germline. CDR3 residues: CASSYSSSGANVLTF. In DNA, the CDR3 is TGTGCCAGCAGTTATAGCAGCTCTGGGGCCAACGTCCTGACTTTC.

This clonotype was seen more than once but under ten times. This rearrangement joins TRBV28 to TRBJ1-1, with D possibly matching TRBD1 (5 bases). The CDR3 covers 15 residues. V lost 7 bases, J lost 1 base, and 16 bases lay in between. Looked up from germline, CDR1 is MDHEN and CDR2 is SYDVKM. CDR3 in amino acids: CASTELGTPNTEAFF. CDR3 nucleotide sequence: TGTGCCAGCACCGAACTCGGGACGCCGAACACTGAAGCTTTCTTT.

This clonotype appeared many times. The chain links TRBV7-9 to TRBJ2-4; D may be TRBD1 (5 bases). This CDR3 is 15 amino acids long. Trimming removed 6 bases from V and 6 bases from J, with 18 bases in between. CDR1 SEHNR and CDR2 FQNEAQ come from the germline V gene (reference sequence). Here the CDR3 reads CASRKGNSSLNIQYF. The CDR3 region has the DNA TGTGCCAGCAGGAAGGGGAACAGCTCTCTAAACATTCAGTACTTC.